This T cell receptor beta chain was profiled in a study of T cell responses to AZD1222 COVID-19 vaccine. Profiling relied on immunoSEQ multiplex PCR, and the TCRdb table lists in-frame clones only, not all of them. Seen here are 90,000 to 120,000 clones, approximately 86% observed once, and the top ten hold about 3.5%. With 5 bases clipped from V and 6 bases from J, the junction kept 12 bases outside the gene matches. CDR1 and CDR2 from the germline V gene are SGHTA and FQGNSA. The CDR3 has 17 residues. The source was peripheral blood, collected on day 0 of AZD1222 vaccination. This receptor was identified in an adult in good health. V gene TRBV7-2 combines with J gene TRBJ1-5, with 11 bases aligning to TRBD1. CDR3 nucleotide sequence: TGTGCCAGCAGCCGGTGGGGGACCGGGACAGGGGGTCAGCCCCAGCATTTT. Translation gives CASSRWGTGTGGQPQHF.